This T cell receptor beta chain was documented in a study of blood T cell repertoires in COVID-19. Study details: PBMCs, B-cell-depleted T cells, or T cells provided the cDNA or gDNA that made up the material.

V trimming: 1 base; J trimming: 0 bases; junction bases outside the gene matches: 2. Germline assignment: CDR1 LNHDA and CDR2 SQIVND (reference sequence). This CDR3 comprises 16 residues. Seattle patients were enrolled while actively infected and followed longitudinally. The method was immunoSEQ multiplex PCR; TCRdb's version includes in-frame clones alone and lacks a portion of them. Among about 160,000 clones, roughly 90% were seen once, and the ten largest hold more than 4.5%. This receptor was obtained from a man in his thirties or forties with COVID-19, enrolled during active disease. The chain uses TRBV19 and TRBJ1-1, with 10 positions matching TRBD1. Material for sequencing was peripheral blood. The CDR3 region has the DNA TGTGCCAGTAGTATAGGGACAGGGGGTTTGAACACTGAAGCTTTCTTT. Amino acid sequence: CASSIGTGGLNTEAFF. Using reference TRBV19 and TRBJ1-1 for the parts outside the CDR3, the full variable domain is DGGITQSPKYLFRKEGQNVTLSCEQNLNHDAMYWYRQDPGQGLRLIYYSQIVNDFQKGDIAEGYSVSREKKESFPLTVTSAQKNPTAFYLCASSIGTGGLNTEAFFGQGTRLTVV.